Reported below is one TCR beta chain. The sample is drawn from a study of control samples from healthy donors and cancer patients. Germline assignment: CDR1 SGHTA and CDR2 FQGNSA. Trimming stripped 6 bases from V and 5 bases from J, with 16 bases between. CDR3 length: 14 amino acids. Clones were read by immunoSEQ multiplex PCR, and TCRdb kept only the in-frame ones, dropping some. The sample has fewer than 200,000 clones, 93% seen once. V is TRBV7-2 and J is TRBJ2-5; perhaps TRBD1 as D (5 bases). This TCR was sampled from a woman between 55 and 75 years old in good health. Sequencing used blood. CDR3 sequence reads: CASRARGTPETQYF. The CDR3 DNA is TGTGCCAGCAGAGCTAGGGGAACGCCCGAGACCCAGTACTTC.